The source of this TCR beta chain is a study of T cells expressing NK-cell markers. On the study more broadly: The TCR beta repertoires originated in sorted CD3+CD56+NKG2C+, CD3+CD56+NKG2C- and CD3+CD56-NKG2C+ T cells.

This CDR3 spans 12 amino acids. The authors generated TCR beta cDNA through 5'RACE template switching with UMIs. One entry per CDR3 protein, without DNA, is what TCRdb gives after re-calling the 5' RACE reads. Its table lists about 260,000 distinct CDR3 sequences. Sequenced input: blood T cells: a sorted CD56 or NKG2C T cell subset, CD4+ or CD8+ T cells, or bulk PBMC T cells (not recorded which). The genes are TRBV12-3 or TRBV12-4 and TRBJ1-1. This sequence was found in a woman aged 18 to 75 in good health. The CDR3 spells CASSALGTEAFF.